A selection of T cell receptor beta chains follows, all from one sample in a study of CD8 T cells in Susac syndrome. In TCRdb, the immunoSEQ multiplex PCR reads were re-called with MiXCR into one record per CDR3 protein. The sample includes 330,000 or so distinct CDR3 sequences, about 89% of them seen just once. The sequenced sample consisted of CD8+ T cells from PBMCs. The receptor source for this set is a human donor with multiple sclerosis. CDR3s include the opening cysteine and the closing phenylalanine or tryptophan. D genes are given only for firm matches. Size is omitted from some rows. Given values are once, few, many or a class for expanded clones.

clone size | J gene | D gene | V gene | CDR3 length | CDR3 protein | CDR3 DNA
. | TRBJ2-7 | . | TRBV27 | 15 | CATGSMRTPLYEQYF | TGTGCCACCGGATCAATGAGGACCCCCCTTTACGAGCAGTACTTC
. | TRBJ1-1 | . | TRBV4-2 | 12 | CASSFGKAEAFF | TGTGCCAGCAGCTTTGGTAAGGCTGAAGCTTTCTTT
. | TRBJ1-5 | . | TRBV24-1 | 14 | CATSGASTNQPQHF | TGTGCCACCAGTGGCGCCAGTACTAATCAGCCCCAGCATTTT
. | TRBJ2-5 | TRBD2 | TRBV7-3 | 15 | CASSPGGGPQETQYF | TGTGCCAGCTCCCCCGGGGGGGGGCCACAAGAGACCCAGTACTTC
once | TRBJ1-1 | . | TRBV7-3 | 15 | CASSLTVGQNTEAFF | TGTGCCAGCAGCTTAACGGTAGGGCAGAACACTGAAGCTTTCTTT
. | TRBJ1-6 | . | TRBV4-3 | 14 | CASSPRDYNSPLHF | TGCGCCAGCAGCCCCCGGGACTATAATTCACCCCTCCACTTT
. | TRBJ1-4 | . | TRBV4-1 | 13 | CASSQVRVEKLFF | TGCGCCAGCAGCCAAGTTAGGGTCGAAAAACTGTTTTTT
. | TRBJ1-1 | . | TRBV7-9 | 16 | CASSLSTGGRDTEAFF | TGTGCCAGCAGCTTGTCCACCGGGGGGCGAGACACTGAAGCTTTCTTT
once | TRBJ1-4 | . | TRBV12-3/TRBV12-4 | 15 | CASSFPRGIGEKLFF | TGTGCCAGCAGTTTCCCGAGGGGGATAGGAGAAAAACTGTTTTTT
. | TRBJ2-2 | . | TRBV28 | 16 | CASSLVSSENTGELFF | TGTGCCAGCAGTTTAGTGTCTAGCGAGAACACCGGGGAGCTGTTTTTT
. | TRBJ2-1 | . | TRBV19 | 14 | CASSIVGPRDEQFF | TGTGCCAGTAGTATTGTCGGGCCTAGAGATGAGCAGTTCTTC
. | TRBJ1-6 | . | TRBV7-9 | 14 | CASSLVAGDSPLHF | TGTGCCAGCAGCTTAGTTGCAGGTGATTCACCCCTCCACTTT
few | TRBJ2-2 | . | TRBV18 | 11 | CASSTDGELFF | TGTGCCAGCTCTACAGACGGGGAGCTGTTTTTT
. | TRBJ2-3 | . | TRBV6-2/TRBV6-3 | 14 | CASSSLGDTDTQYF | TGTGCCAGCAGCTCCCTTGGGGATACAGATACGCAGTATTTT
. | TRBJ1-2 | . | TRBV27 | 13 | CASSSGVDYGYTF | TGTGCCAGCAGTTCAGGGGTTGACTATGGCTACACCTTC
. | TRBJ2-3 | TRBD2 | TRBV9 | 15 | CASSASLADTDTQYF | TGTGCCAGCAGCGCCTCACTAGCGGACACAGATACGCAGTATTTT
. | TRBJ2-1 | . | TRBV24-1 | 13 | CATSDLGDNEQFF | TGTGCCACCAGTGATTTAGGGGACAATGAGCAGTTCTTC